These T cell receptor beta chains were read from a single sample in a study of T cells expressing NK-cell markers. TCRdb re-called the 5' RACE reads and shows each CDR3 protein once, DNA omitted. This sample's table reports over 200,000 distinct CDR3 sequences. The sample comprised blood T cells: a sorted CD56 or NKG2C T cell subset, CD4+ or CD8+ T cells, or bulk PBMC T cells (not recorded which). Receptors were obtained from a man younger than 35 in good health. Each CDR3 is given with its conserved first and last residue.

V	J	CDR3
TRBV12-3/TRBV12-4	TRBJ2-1	CASTPTRSSYNEQFF
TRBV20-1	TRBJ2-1	CSARDWSKRENEQFF
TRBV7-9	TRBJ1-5	CASSSGVQGNQPQHF
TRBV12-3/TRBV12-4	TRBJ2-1	CASGSLTNEQFF
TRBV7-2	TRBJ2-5	CASSLGGPRETQYF
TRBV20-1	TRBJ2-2	CSAVAGGTTGELFF
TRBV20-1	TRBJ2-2	CSISGPTGELFF
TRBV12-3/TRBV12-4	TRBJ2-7	CASNLGGTWRETYEQYF
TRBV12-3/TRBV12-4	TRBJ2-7	CASSRGVGQYF
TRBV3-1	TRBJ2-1	CASSHRRREQFF
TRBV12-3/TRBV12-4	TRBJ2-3	CASSLTGGGHRDTQYF
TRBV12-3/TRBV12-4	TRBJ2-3	CASSSQASGSTDTQYF
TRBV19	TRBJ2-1	CASSKARGDEQFF
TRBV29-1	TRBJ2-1	CSVLRDRGTNEQFF
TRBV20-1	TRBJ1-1	CSASSQGGAEAFF
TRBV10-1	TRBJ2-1	CASSEFRGGTYNEQFF
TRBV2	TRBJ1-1	CASSAPPGGARRPNTEAFF
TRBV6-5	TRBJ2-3	CASSYTGQMAQYF
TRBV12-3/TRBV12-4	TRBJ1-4	CASRYPGSNEKLFF
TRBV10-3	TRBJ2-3	CAITAQGITDTQYF
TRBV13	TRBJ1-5	CASSLGGTGPRQPQHF
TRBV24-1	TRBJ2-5	CATSDWTAFQETQYF
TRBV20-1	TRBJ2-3	CSARILAIDTQYF
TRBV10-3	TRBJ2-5	CATLAGLKETQYF
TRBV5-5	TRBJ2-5	CASSPIGNRGETQYF
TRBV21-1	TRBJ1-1	CASSTGRFVGAFF
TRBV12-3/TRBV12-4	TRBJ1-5	CASRKGRMGNQPQHF
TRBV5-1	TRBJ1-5	CASSLEHFSNQPQHF
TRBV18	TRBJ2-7	CASSPQSRYEQYF
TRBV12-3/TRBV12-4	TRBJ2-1	CASSLLWGHEQFF
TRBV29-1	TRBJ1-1	CSVTQGGTEAFF
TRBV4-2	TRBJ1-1	CASRGGGVDTEDEAFF
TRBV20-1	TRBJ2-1	CSARGLTGTGSYNEQFF
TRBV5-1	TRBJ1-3	CAIQSGNTIYF
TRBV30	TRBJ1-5	CAWSVGNQPQHF
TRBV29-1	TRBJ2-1	CSVGRLHSYNEQFF
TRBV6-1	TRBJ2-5	CASRGGGYQETQYF
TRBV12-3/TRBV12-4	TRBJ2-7	CASSVLLAYEQYF
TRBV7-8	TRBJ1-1	CASRGSNTEAFF
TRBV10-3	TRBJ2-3	CAIAGTDTQYF